This TCR beta chain was sequenced during a study of OX40 agonist ivuxolimab in advanced cancers. At the level of the whole study: Ivuxolimab, which targeted the costimulatory receptor OX40 (CD134), was an agonistic, fully human IgG2 monoclonal antibody. Peripheral TCRbeta sequencing was intended to test whether TCR sequence diversity was altered and clonal T-cell expansion was caused by ivuxolimab. Prior anti-PD-1, anti-PD-L1 or anti-CTLA-4 therapy was permitted, and approximately 40% of dose-escalation patients had received checkpoint inhibitors. Intravenous ivuxolimab was administered to patients every 2 weeks at six dose levels: 0.01, 0.1, 0.3, 1.5, 3 and 10 mg/kg. A male proportion of roughly 80% and a mean age of 60 years, ranging from about 23 to 90, were recorded for the dose-escalation cohort. Partial responses were achieved by three dose-escalation patients, of whom one had hepatocellular carcinoma and two had cutaneous melanoma. The paper describes the monotherapy dose-escalation part (N of about 47 patients) of the phase I trial of ivuxolimab. Of the roughly 51 patients in dose escalation, some 20 had hepatocellular carcinoma, roughly 15 had melanoma, 9 had renal cell carcinoma and 9 had head and neck cancer. General findings and caveats noted by the study authors: At doses of 0.1 to 3.0 mg/kg, clonal expansion of both CD4+ and CD8+ T cells in blood was seen between baseline and week 6. Low levels of normalized T-cell clonal expansion were also seen in some nonresponding patients. In the 0.1-3.0 mg/kg groups, partial responders were among the patients with the lowest normalized peripheral clonal expansion, particularly in CD8+ T cells. The antigen specificity of the clonally expanded peripheral T cells was not determined. On average, CD8+ T cells showed more expanded clones than CD4+ T cells after ivuxolimab.

Remarks on this clone: Its antigen is still unknown. No much larger clonotype is one base removed from it; base qualities were not supplied.

Genomic DNA was isolated from the sorted cells so that the TCRbeta CDR3 region could be sequenced. TCRbeta CDR3 regions were sequenced using the immunoSEQ Assay. TCRdb obtained this table from immuneACCESS and retained in-frame rearrangements with V and J assigned. These tables miss some clones; where compared with another copy, unresolved V genes account for less than half of the shortfall, and the remainder is unexplained. This sample gives about 77,000 clones in total; around 83% of them show up just once. The top ten constitute roughly 0.77% of the sample. The trial excluded patients who had a history of autoimmune disease or were on systemic immunosuppression. Peripheral blood for TCR sequencing was drawn from every dose cohort at baseline, at cycle 4 day 1 and at cycle 7 day 1. The samples were drawn from a first-in-human, open-label, multicenter phase I dose-escalation trial of ivuxolimab. Adults with locally advanced or metastatic melanoma, renal cell, hepatocellular, or head and neck squamous cell carcinoma were enrolled in the trial. CD4+ and CD8+ T cells were sorted separately from peripheral blood before TCR sequencing.

CDR1 and CDR2 are drawn from the germline V gene: SGHRS, YFSETQ. V and J are truncated by 6 bases and 6 bases respectively, leaving an intervening sequence of 14 bases. From the cysteine up to the phenylalanine, the CDR3 has a length of 13 residues. Of all the DNA, just the CDR3 is kept, 39 bases in frame from base 1. The chain was built from TRBV5-1 and TRBJ2-3; TRBD2 is a possible D gene, resting on 5 matching bases. The clonotype was recovered from an adult with an advanced solid tumor such as melanoma, head and neck, liver or kidney cancer. This specimen consisted of CD4+ or CD8+ T cells sorted from blood, obtained in a trial of the OX40 agonist ivuxolimab. Read as DNA, the sequence is TGCGCCAGCACCCCGGGGTCCGGGGATACGCAGTATTTT. Translated, this is CASTPGSGDTQYF. The CDR3 plus the reference TRBV5-1 and TRBJ2-3 genes for the other parts give the full variable domain: KAGVTQTPRYLIKTRGQQVTLSCSPISGHRSVSWYQQTPGQGLQFLFEYFSETQRNKGNFPGRFSGRQFSNSRSEMNVSTLELGDSALYLCASTPGSGDTQYFGPGTRLTVL.